This TCR beta chain is from a study of blood T cell repertoires in COVID-19. Background on the study: The samples span acute and convalescent COVID-19 from the United States, Italy and Spain. PBMCs, B-cell-depleted T cells, or T cells were the source of the cDNA or gDNA that made up the material.

Methods used by the authors: Estimation of nucleated cell counts relied on the amplification of reference gene primers. TCRdb's copy holds only in-frame clones and misses some; the assay was immunoSEQ multiplex PCR. Clone size and the V and J calls come from that table; the DNA yielded D and trimming. The table includes about 150,000 clones, 80% to 90% detected once. V was pared by 0 bases and J by 4 bases, with 13 bases between. The CDR3 consists of 15 residues. Germline V gene data show CDR1 as SGHRS and CDR2 as YFSETQ. The sequence was collected from a man between 70 and 80 years old with acute or convalescent COVID-19. The J gene is TRBJ2-5, the V gene TRBV5-1; D is perhaps TRBD2 (6 bases). Sequences were obtained from peripheral blood. This CDR3 reads CASSLETSSRETQYF. CDR3 nucleotides: TGCGCCAGCAGCTTGGAAACTAGCTCGCGAGAGACCCAGTACTTC.